This T cell receptor beta chain came from a study of cytomegalovirus exposure and HLA in healthy donors. This clone was seen only a few times. Its antigen is currently unknown. The repertoire was sequenced with immunoSEQ multiplex PCR; TCRdb's copy has only in-frame clones and lacks some. The profile shows some 170,000 clones, 70% to 90% of them singletons. Study results and limitations: Under in vitro conditions, a few CMV-associated chains were confirmed as specific for CMV antigens. According to a later analysis, TCR clusters from the first cohort tended to co-occur in the 120 or so validation repertoires.

The source is a young man in good health and CMV-seropositive. Sequencing was performed on PBMCs.

The CDR3 loop is CASSQDSGTSFSSGANVLTF. As DNA, the CDR3 is TGCGCCAGCAGCCAAGACTCCGGGACTAGCTTTAGCTCTGGGGCCAACGTCCTGACTTTC. The gene calls are TRBV4-3 and TRBJ2-6; the match to TRBD2 covers 9 bases. This CDR3 is built from 20 residues. Germline CDR1 and CDR2: LGHNA and YSLEER. J was trimmed by 0 bases and V by 0 bases; bases with no gene match: 9.